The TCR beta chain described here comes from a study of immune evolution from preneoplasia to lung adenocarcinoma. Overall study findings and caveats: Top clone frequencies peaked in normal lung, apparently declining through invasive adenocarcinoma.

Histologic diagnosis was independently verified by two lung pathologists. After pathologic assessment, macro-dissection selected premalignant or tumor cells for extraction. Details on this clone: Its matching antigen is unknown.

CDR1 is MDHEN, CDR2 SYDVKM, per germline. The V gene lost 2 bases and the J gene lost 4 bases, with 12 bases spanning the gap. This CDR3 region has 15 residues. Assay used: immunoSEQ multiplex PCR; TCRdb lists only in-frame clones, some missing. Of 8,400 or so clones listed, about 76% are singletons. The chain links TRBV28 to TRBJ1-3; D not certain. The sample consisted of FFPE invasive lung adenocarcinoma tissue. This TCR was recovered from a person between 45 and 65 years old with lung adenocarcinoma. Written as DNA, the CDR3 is TGTGCCAGCAGTTTAGAGTTCCTACCAGGAAACACCATATATTTT. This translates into CASSLEFLPGNTIYF.